The 3 T cell receptor beta chains below all came from one sample that was sequenced in a study of CD8 T cells in ankylosing spondylitis. Overall study results and limits: Seemingly characteristic of ankylosing spondylitis blood was a TCR beta motif consisting of roughly 8 highly homologous variants.

TCRdb itself ran the 5' RACE reads through MiXCR, one entry per CDR3 protein. The repertoire holds fewer than 400,000 distinct CDR3 sequences, with 20% to 25% as singletons. These receptors are not linked to any known antigen. The material sequenced was blood, either unsorted or a sorted T cell fraction (not recorded which). Receptors originate from a male donor with ankylosing spondylitis.

The DNA for the CDR3 is TGCAGCGTCGCACCCGTTTCTTACAATGAGCAGTTCTTC. This encodes CSVAPVSYNEQFF. V usage is TRBV29-1 and J usage is TRBJ2-1; no reliable D call. V lost 6 bases and J lost 4, with 13 bases in between. CDR3 length: 13 residues. Germline V gene data show CDR1 as SQVTM and CDR2 as ANQGSEA.

The chain has TRBV5-1 and TRBJ2-3; TRBD1 might be the D (5 bases). V lost 0 bases and J 2 bases, leaving 16 bases between the germline ends. The CDR3 contains 17 residues. The V gene's germline CDR1 is SGHRS and CDR2 YFSETQ. CDR3 loop: CASSLDSNTGATDTQYF. Here the CDR3 DNA reads TGCGCCAGCAGCTTGGACTCGAACACTGGGGCCACAGATACGCAGTATTTT.

This clonotype came up a few times. The CDR3 region is CASSLGPGDGHQPQHF. For the CDR3, the DNA is TGCGCCAGCAGCTTGGGTCCAGGGGATGGCCATCAGCCCCAGCATTTT. The chain recombines TRBV5-1 with TRBJ1-5; TRBD1 might be the D (6 bases). The V and J ends lost 0 bases and 5 bases respectively, with 15 bases between them. The germline gives CDR1 SGHRS, CDR2 YFSETQ. The CDR3 is made up of 16 amino acids. The full variable domain, rest sourced from reference TRBV5-1 and TRBJ1-5, is KAGVTQTPRYLIKTRGQQVTLSCSPISGHRSVSWYQQTPGQGLQFLFEYFSETQRNKGNFPGRFSGRQFSNSRSEMNVSTLELGDSALYLCASSLGPGDGHQPQHFGDGTRLSIL.